This TCR beta chain was identified during a study of shared clonotypes between healthy human individuals. Only CD45RO-negative cells positively selected for CCR7 counted as naive CD8 cells, so terminally differentiated effector memory CD45RA+ cells were excluded. The trim removed 3 bases at V and 0 bases at J, leaving 7 bases unmatched. The V gene's germline CDR1 is LNHDA and CDR2 SQIVND (reference sequence). The CDR3 covers 17 residues. The protocol was immunoSEQ multiplex PCR, while the TCRdb copy is restricted to in-frame clones and leaves out a portion. Of around 2.1 million clones detected, more than 85% appear once; the ten largest clones hold around 1.7%.

The receptor comes from a man aged 18 to 29 in good health. Some clones in this sample may be carry-over from other donors' samples. The specimen sequenced was naive CD8+ T cells from PBMCs. The rearrangement uses TRBV19 and TRBJ2-3; 9 nucleotides line up with TRBD2. This CDR3 is CASSIKTSGPSTDTQYF. The CDR3 DNA follows: TGTGCCAGTAGTATCAAAACTAGCGGGCCCAGCACAGATACGCAGTATTTT.